This TCR beta chain appears in the sequencing data of a study of shared clonotypes between healthy human individuals. V lost 4 bases and J 0 bases, leaving 9 bases between the germline ends. Germline assignment: CDR1 LGHNA and CDR2 YSLEER. This CDR3 region has 14 residues. Clones were sequenced by immunoSEQ multiplex PCR, and TCRdb holds only the in-frame ones, with some missing. The profile shows a few million clones, approximately 90% of them singletons. The source material was naive CD4+ T cells from PBMCs. Subset reported: CD45RA+ positively selected. The V call is TRBV4-3, the J call TRBJ1-2; D may be TRBD1 (5 bases). This clonotype originated in a man aged 18 to 29 in good health. Some clones in this sample may be carry-over from other donors' samples. The CDR3 protein is CASSRQGANYGYTF. As DNA, the CDR3 is TGCGCCAGCAGCCGCCAGGGAGCTAACTATGGCTACACCTTC.